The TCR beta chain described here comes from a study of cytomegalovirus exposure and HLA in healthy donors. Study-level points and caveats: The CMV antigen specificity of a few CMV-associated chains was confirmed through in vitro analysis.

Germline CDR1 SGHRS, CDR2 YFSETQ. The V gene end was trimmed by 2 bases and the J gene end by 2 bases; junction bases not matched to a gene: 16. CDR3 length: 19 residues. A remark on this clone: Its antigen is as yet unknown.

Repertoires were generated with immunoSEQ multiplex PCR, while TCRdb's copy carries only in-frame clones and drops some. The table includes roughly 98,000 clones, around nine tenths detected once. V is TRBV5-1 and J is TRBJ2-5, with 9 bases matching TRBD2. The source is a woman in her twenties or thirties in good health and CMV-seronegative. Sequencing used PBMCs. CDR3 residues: CASSFTGGGAFPRQETQYF. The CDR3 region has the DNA TGCGCCAGCAGCTTTACGGGCGGGGGGGCTTTTCCCCGTCAAGAGACCCAGTACTTC.